The 8 T cell receptor beta chains reported below all come from one sample, sequenced in a study of PD-1 blockade in classical Hodgkin lymphoma. TCRdb keeps only in-frame clones here, not all; method: immunoSEQ multiplex PCR. The sample comprises over 15,000 clones, 65% to 85% of which are singletons, and approximately 6% rests with the top ten. The patients all showed relapse after autologous stem cell transplantation, while their brentuximab vedotin exposure varied. Sample: peripheral blood mononuclear cells (PBMCs), taken at baseline. The origin of the receptors is a human donor with classical Hodgkin lymphoma.

The chain links TRBV2 to TRBJ2-7; D is unclear. The CDR3 is 12 residues long. The V end was cut by 3 bases, the J end by 4 bases, with 7 bases between. CDR1 and CDR2 (germline): SNHLY, FYNNEI. In DNA, the CDR3 is TGTGCCAGCAGTGACGATACATACGAGCAGTACTTC. It is translated as CASSDDTYEQYF.

This clone was detected a few times. The V call is TRBV10-1, the J call TRBJ1-1, with D uncertain. V lost 3 bases, J lost 9 bases, and 8 bases lay in between. Germline CDR1 reads WNHNN; CDR2 reads SYGVQD (reference sequence). The CDR3 extends over 11 amino acids. The CDR3 DNA follows: TGCGCCAGCAGTGAAAGCGGGCAAGCTTTCTTT. Its protein product is CASSESGQAFF.

This clone was detected once. CDR3 in DNA: TGTGCCAGCAGCCTGGCGAGCGGGGGCTCACTTGAGACCCAGTACTTC. Its translation is CASSLASGGSLETQYF. The J gene is TRBJ2-5, the V gene TRBV27; 8 bases align to TRBD2. The CDR3 is 16 residues long. CDR1 and CDR2 from the germline V gene are MNHEY and SMNVEV (reference sequence). J lost 5 bases, V lost 6 bases, and 14 bases had no gene match.

This chain links TRBV5-4 with TRBJ2-7; TRBD2 matches at 8 bases. Trimming cost V 3 bases and J 0 bases; bases outside gene matches: 8. This CDR3 comprises 16 residues. Looked up from germline, CDR1 is SGHNT and CDR2 is YYREEE (reference sequence). The CDR3 sequence is CASSSGARGDSYEQYF. CDR3 nucleotide sequence: TGTGCCAGCAGCTCCGGTGCGCGGGGGGACTCCTACGAGCAGTACTTC.

This chain uses TRBV11-2 with TRBJ2-1; D remains ambiguous. Germline CDR1 and CDR2: SGHAT and FQNNGV. This CDR3 is 14 amino acids long. Trimming took off 5 bases at V and 4 bases at J, with 12 bases between the two ends. In DNA, the CDR3 is TGTGCCAGCAGCCAAAGCGTCGCATACAATGAGCAGTTCTTC. It is translated as CASSQSVAYNEQFF.

V gene TRBV29-1 combines with J gene TRBJ1-2, with a weak D call TRBD1 (5 bases). V was cut by 0 bases and J by 4 bases, with 18 bases left in between. The germline V gene encodes CDR1 SQVTM and CDR2 ANQGSEA. The CDR3 is 16 amino acids. CDR3 bases: TGCAGCGTTGAAGATCGCGGGAGAGGGGACGGCTATGGCTACACCTTC. The encoded protein is CSVEDRGRGDGYGYTF.

This chain connects TRBV9 to TRBJ2-2; the D gene is possibly TRBD2 (6 bases). Between the trimmed V and J ends, which lost 0 bases and 2 bases, there was a span of 8 bases. CDR1 is SGDLS and CDR2 is YYNGEE in the germline V gene. This CDR3 is built from 15 residues. This CDR3 is CASSVGGVNTGELFF. CDR3 bases: TGTGCCAGCAGCGTAGGCGGGGTAAACACCGGGGAGCTGTTTTTT.

This rearrangement joins TRBV2 to TRBJ1-1; weak D call: TRBD1 (5 bases). Germline V gene data show CDR1 as SNHLY and CDR2 as FYNNEI. Trimming took off 3 bases at V and 3 bases at J, with 14 bases between the two ends. The CDR3 runs to 15 residues. The CDR3 here is CASSDQGMTDTEAFF. The CDR3 nucleotides read TGTGCCAGCAGTGACCAGGGAATGACCGACACTGAAGCTTTCTTT.